Here is one T cell receptor beta chain with its context. The data stem from a study of T cell clones after liver transplantation. The repertoire was sequenced with immunoSEQ multiplex PCR; TCRdb's copy has only in-frame clones and lacks some. This table has roughly 60,000 clones, roughly 70% appearing once. The germline CDR1 and CDR2 sequences are SGDLS and YYNGEE. V lost 0 bases and J 0 bases, leaving 3 bases between the germline ends. The CDR3 runs to 13 residues. This specimen consisted of CD4+ T cells from blood, obtained at the approximately 15-month timepoint. The chain employs TRBV9 and TRBJ1-1; no definite D call. This TCR derives from a human patient who received a liver transplant. These T cells may partly come from the graft donor. The CDR3 DNA is TGTGCCAGCAGCGTAGTGGTGAACACTGAAGCTTTCTTT. Its translation: CASSVVVNTEAFF.